This T cell receptor (beta chain) stems from a study of cytomegalovirus exposure and HLA in healthy donors. Across the whole study: Unique TCRs from HLA-typed donors, around 93 million of them, were held in an early data release.

Use of 60 Vbeta and 13 Jbeta primers characterized the PCR. TCRdb's table, derived via immunoSEQ multiplex PCR, lists solely in-frame clones and lacks some. The ten most abundant clones cover about 2.2% of a sample with some 120,000 clones. V was clipped by 7 bases and J by 7 bases; unmatched bases: 13. The length of the CDR3 is 16 residues. CDR1 and CDR2 (germline): LNHNV, YYDKDF (reference sequence). The sequence was collected from a man aged 35-49 years in good health and CMV-seronegative. Sequencing was done on a sample of PBMCs. This chain joins TRBV15 and TRBJ2-2; TRBD1 agrees at 9 bases. The CDR3 loop is CATNTGGYSSLGELFF. CDR3 nucleotide sequence: TGTGCCACCAACACAGGGGGCTACTCATCTCTCGGGGAGCTGTTTTTT.